This record covers a single T cell receptor (beta chain). Sequenced by immunoSEQ multiplex PCR; TCRdb stores in-frame clones only, minus some. Of 500,000 or so clones in the sample, about 85% were seen once. The sample belongs to a study of blood T cell repertoires in COVID-19. Those who participated ranged in age from about 18 to 89 years and resided in 24 US areas. Cohort 3 recovered donors had two negative PCRs, clearance, or symptom resolution. The CDR3 length is 12 residues. Trimming took 8 bases from V and 7 from J, leaving 12 bases between them. CDR1 and CDR2 from the germline V gene are MDHEN and SYDVKM.

The source material was PBMCs or T cells enriched from blood (not recorded which). This TCR was sampled from a woman aged 18-29 years who had recovered from COVID-19. This chain joins TRBV28 and TRBJ1-5; no definite D call. CDR3 residues: CASGVLVQPQHF. The CDR3 DNA reads TGTGCCAGCGGAGTTTTGGTCCAGCCCCAGCATTTT. Together with reference TRBV28 and TRBJ1-5, the CDR3 gives the full variable domain: DVKVTQSSRYLVKRTGEKVFLECVQDMDHENMFWYRQDPGLGLRLIYFSYDVKMKEKGDIPEGYSVSREKKERFSLILESASTNQTSMYLCASGVLVQPQHFGDGTRLSIL.